This paragraph reports one T cell receptor beta chain. Antigen: not known. The record originates from a study of OX40 agonist ivuxolimab in advanced cancers. Across the study: Among those enrolled, mean age was about 60 years (range roughly 23 to 85) and approximately 80% were male. It was permissible to have had prior anti-PD-1, anti-PD-L1 or anti-CTLA-4 therapy, and more than 30% had some.

Study-wide findings and caveats: The work left the antigen specificity of expanded peripheral T cells undetermined.

Produced via immunoSEQ multiplex PCR; TCRdb's table is partial and in-frame only. Here the sample spans around 71,000 clones, just under 80% being singletons. CDR1 is KGHSH and CDR2 is LQKENI in the germline V gene. This CDR3 contains 12 residues. The V gene lost 4 bases and the J gene lost 8 bases, with 11 bases spanning the gap. This chain connects TRBV18 to TRBJ1-2; D unclear. This receptor was obtained from an adult with an advanced solid tumor such as melanoma, head and neck, liver or kidney cancer. Sequences were derived from CD4+ or CD8+ T cells sorted from blood, sampled in a trial of the OX40 agonist ivuxolimab. Here the CDR3 DNA reads TGTGCCAGCTCACAGGGTGAGGACGGCTACACCTTC. It specifies CASSQGEDGYTF.